One and the same sample provided the 20 T cell receptor beta chains below, sequenced in a study of blood T cell repertoires in COVID-19. Profiled with immunoSEQ multiplex PCR; TCRdb holds only in-frame clones, not every one. Among a few hundred thousand clones listed, 80% to 90% were seen once. Sequenced input: PBMCs or T cells enriched from blood (not recorded which). These receptors were collected from a man in his thirties or forties who had recovered from COVID-19.

The gene calls are TRBV12-3 or TRBV12-4 and TRBJ2-3; D possibly corresponds to TRBD1 (5 bases). The CDR3 totals 12 residues. Deletions cut 6 bases from V and 6 bases from J, with 10 bases between. The CDR3 loop reads CASRLGHDTQYF. The CDR3 DNA sequence: TGTGCCAGCAGACTGGGGCACGATACGCAGTATTTT.

This chain connects TRBV12-5 to TRBJ2-1; TRBD1 matches at 8 bases. V was pared by 7 bases and J by 1 base, with 15 bases of the junction left unmatched. Germline V CDR1 and CDR2: LGHNT, FRNRAP. The CDR3 consists of 18 residues. CDR3 nucleotides: TGTGCTAGTGCCCGAGGGACAGGACAGGATCAGTCCTACAATGAGCAGTTCTTC. Protein: CASARGTGQDQSYNEQFF.

The CDR3 sequence: CASSQVRSGTEAFF. Here the CDR3 DNA reads TGTGCCAGCAGCCAGGTCCGGTCCGGCACTGAAGCTTTCTTT. The V and J genes are TRBV3-1 (or the pseudogene TRBV3-2) and TRBJ1-1; D gene ambiguous. V shed 3 bases and J shed 4 bases, with 12 bases lying between them. The CDR3 has 14 residues. Germline V gives CDR1 LGHDT, CDR2 YNNKEL (reference sequence).

The rearrangement links TRBV27 to TRBJ2-3; D remains ambiguous. V was pared by 4 bases and J by 5 bases, with 10 bases between. This CDR3 contains 13 residues. Germline V gene lookup returns CDR1 MNHEY and CDR2 SMNVEV (reference sequence). The CDR3 protein is CASSSTVLDTQYF. In nucleotides, the CDR3 is TGTGCCAGCAGTTCCACGGTCTTAGATACGCAGTATTTT.

The V gene is TRBV10-3, the J gene TRBJ2-7, with 9 bases matching TRBD2. The CDR3 extends over 14 amino acids. The germline gives CDR1 ENHRY, CDR2 SYGVKD. Trimming took 9 bases from V and 0 from J; bases not matched to a gene: 6. This chain's CDR3 is CAITPREGSYEQYF. CDR3 DNA: TGTGCCATAACCCCGCGGGAGGGCTCCTACGAGCAGTACTTC.

The chain combines TRBV7-9 with TRBJ2-1, with TRBD2 matching 10 bases. V lost 8 bases and J lost 9; bases outside the gene matches: 7. The CDR3 totals 13 residues. Germline values: CDR1 SEHNR, CDR2 FQNEAQ (reference sequence). DNA for the CDR3: TGTGCCAGCGCTAGCGGGAGTATGGGTGAGCAGTTCTTC. As protein: CASASGSMGEQFF.

This chain links TRBV5-1 with TRBJ2-1, with 10 positions matching TRBD1. The germline gives CDR1 SGHRS, CDR2 YFSETQ. The CDR3 runs 16 residues. V shed 9 bases, J shed 6 bases, and the junction held 15 bases outside the gene matches. CDR3 region: CATNPSGTGVANEQFF. In nucleotides, the CDR3 is TGCGCCACCAACCCCTCTGGGACAGGGGTTGCCAATGAGCAGTTCTTC.

This clone has a single count. V and J are TRBV5-1 and TRBJ1-3, with D perhaps matching TRBD1 (6 bases). Per germline, CDR1 SGHRS and CDR2 YFSETQ. The CDR3 spans 15 residues. Trimming removed 3 bases at V and 0 bases at J, with 10 bases between. The CDR3 sequence: CASSSGHSSGNTIYF. In nucleotides, the CDR3 is TGCGCCAGCAGCTCGGGACACAGCTCTGGAAACACCATATATTTT.

This clone was detected only once. The rearrangement uses TRBV29-1 and TRBJ2-1; a weak D match, TRBD2 (7 bases). The germline V and J ends were trimmed by 8 bases and 6 bases, with 20 bases remaining between them. The CDR3 is 14 amino acids. Germline-derived CDR1 and CDR2 are SQVTM and ANQGSEA. The CDR3 sequence: CSRTGGPKGNEQFF. As DNA, the CDR3 is TGCAGCCGGACGGGGGGCCCTAAGGGCAATGAGCAGTTCTTC.

The chain employs TRBV25-1 and TRBJ2-7; 8 nucleotides match TRBD2. The CDR3 consists of 14 residues. J lost 2 bases, V lost 3 bases, and 3 bases had no gene match. CDR1 is MGHDK and CDR2 is SYGVNS in the germline V gene. CDR3 nucleotides: TGTGCCAGCAGTGAGGGACTAGGAACCTACGAGCAGTACTTC. Protein product: CASSEGLGTYEQYF.

The chain uses TRBV5-4 and TRBJ2-7, with 8 bases lining up with TRBD1. The ends lost 4 bases at V and 0 bases at J; junction bases unmatched: 9. The CDR3 has 16 amino acids. Per the germline V gene, CDR1 is SGHNT and CDR2 is YYREEE (reference sequence). The DNA for the CDR3 is TGTGCCAGCAGCCCCAACAGGGGGAAAAGCTCCTACGAGCAGTACTTC. Its translation: CASSPNRGKSSYEQYF.

The chain links TRBV7-9 to TRBJ1-6, with 8 bases lining up with TRBD1. J was trimmed by 10 bases and V by 7 bases; bases with no gene match: 6. CDR3 size: 13 residues. Germline loops: CDR1 SEHNR, CDR2 FQNEAQ (reference sequence). CDR3: CASTIGTGSPLHF. CDR3 in DNA: TGTGCCAGCACCATCGGGACAGGATCACCCCTCCACTTT.

CDR3 nucleotides: TGTGCCAGCAGTTATTCAGGGGCAACTAATGAAAAACTGTTTTTT. This translates into CASSYSGATNEKLFF. The chain is built from TRBV6-5 and TRBJ1-4, with a possible D match to TRBD1 (6 bases). V was clipped by 3 bases and J by 0 bases, with 8 bases between them. There are 15 residues in the CDR3. Per the germline V gene, CDR1 is MNHEY and CDR2 is SVGAGI.

V gene TRBV4-1 combines with J gene TRBJ1-3; no reliable D call. V was shortened by 0 bases and J by 3 bases, with 3 bases between the two germline ends. This CDR3 spans 13 amino acids. Germline CDR1 reads MGHRA; CDR2 reads YSYEKL. The CDR3 region has the DNA TGCGCCAGCAGCCAAGATAATGGAAACACCATATATTTT. It encodes CASSQDNGNTIYF.

The chain recombines TRBV3-1 (or the pseudogene TRBV3-2) with TRBJ2-1; 7 bases match TRBD2. Germline trimming cut 2 bases from V and 0 bases from J; bases unmatched to any gene: 7. CDR3 size: 17 residues. Germline CDR1 reads LGHDT; CDR2 reads YNNKEL (reference sequence). CDR3 sequence (DNA): TGTGCCAGCAGCCAAAGTAGCGGGCCCAGCTCCTACAATGAGCAGTTCTTC. It specifies CASSQSSGPSSYNEQFF.

The rearrangement uses TRBV19 and TRBJ2-5, with 8 nucleotides matching TRBD1. Losses at the gene ends were 2 bases for V and 5 bases for J; bases not matched to a gene: 7. CDR3 size: 15 residues. CDR1 LNHDA and CDR2 SQIVND come from the germline V gene (reference sequence). CDR3 sequence (DNA): TGTGCCAGTAGTATATCGAGACAGGGGAAGGAGACCCAGTACTTC. Its protein is CASSISRQGKETQYF.

The rearrangement uses TRBV5-6 and TRBJ1-4; 7 bases line up with TRBD1. The CDR3 spans 14 residues. Germline lookup yields CDR1 SGHDT and CDR2 YYEEEE. Trimming took 4 bases from V and 4 from J; bases not matched to a gene: 4. Written as DNA, the CDR3 is TGTGCCAGCAGCCAGACAGGGCTTAATGAAAAACTGTTTTTT. Protein product: CASSQTGLNEKLFF.

This chain uses TRBV7-9 with TRBJ2-1, with 12 nucleotides matching TRBD2. After removal of 5 bases from V and 7 bases from J, the junction contained 6 bases not matched to a gene. Per the germline V gene, CDR1 is SEHNR and CDR2 is FQNEAQ (reference sequence). This CDR3 comprises 15 residues. The CDR3 nucleotides are TGTGCCAGCAGCCCCCCTAGCGGGAGGGGGAATGAGCAGTTCTTC. Protein product: CASSPPSGRGNEQFF. Based on the CDR3 plus reference TRBV7-9 and TRBJ2-1, the full variable domain is DTGVSQNPRHKITKRGQNVTFRCDPISEHNRLYWYRQTLGQGPEFLTYFQNEAQLEKSRLLSDRFSAERPKGSFSTLEIQRTEQGDSAMYLCASSPPSGRGNEQFFGPGTRLTVL.

The V gene is TRBV9, the J gene TRBJ2-7, with TRBD1 matching over 7 bases. CDR3 length equals 14 residues. The ends lost 3 bases at V and 0 bases at J; junction bases unmatched: 3. Germline CDR1 and CDR2: SGDLS and YYNGEE. The DNA for the CDR3 is TGTGCCAGCAGCGAGGGGGACAGCTCCTACGAGCAGTACTTC. Protein product: CASSEGDSSYEQYF.

The chain recombines TRBV10-3 with TRBJ1-2; 7 positions match TRBD1. The CDR3 totals 13 residues. Germline CDR1 ENHRY, CDR2 SYGVKD. Unmatched junction bases numbered 7, after V lost 7 bases and J lost 5 bases. CDR3 in amino acids: CAINGLRGYGYTF. For the CDR3, the DNA is TGTGCCATCAACGGACTCAGGGGGTATGGCTACACCTTC.